A single sample is the source of the 20 T cell receptor beta chains below, sequenced in a study of OX40 agonist ivuxolimab in advanced cancers. Libraries were prepared by immunoSEQ multiplex PCR; TCRdb keeps only in-frame clonotypes and omits some of them. The data contain approximately 69,000 clones, around 91% of them singletons. Here the sequenced sample was CD4+ or CD8+ T cells sorted from blood, taken in a trial of the OX40 agonist ivuxolimab. These receptors all come from an adult with an advanced solid tumor such as melanoma, head and neck, liver or kidney cancer.

The chain uses TRBV7-9 and TRBJ2-3; weak D call: TRBD2 (5 bases). Germline V lookup: CDR1 SEHNR, CDR2 FQNEAQ (reference sequence). This CDR3 has 17 amino acids. Trimming removed 0 bases from V and 0 bases from J, with 13 bases in between. CDR3 sequence reads: CASSLAGLSFSTDTQYF. CDR3 in DNA: TGTGCCAGCAGCTTAGCCGGACTCTCCTTTAGCACAGATACGCAGTATTTT.

V is TRBV9 and J is TRBJ2-3; TRBD2 matches 8 bases. The CDR3 is made up of 17 amino acids. Trimming cost V 0 bases and J 1 base; bases outside gene matches: 7. Germline lookup yields CDR1 SGDLS and CDR2 YYNGEE. CDR3 in amino acids: CASSVGGGRMGTDTQYF. Here the CDR3 DNA reads TGTGCCAGCAGCGTAGGAGGCGGGAGGATGGGCACAGATACGCAGTATTTT.

J is TRBJ2-3 and V is TRBV6-1; the D gene could be TRBD1 or TRBD2 (5 bases each). CDR3 length: 12 residues. Germline values: CDR1 MNHNS, CDR2 SASEGT. Trimming cost V 5 bases and J 5 bases, with 8 bases left between them. The CDR3 protein is CASSWDGDTQYF. In DNA form, the CDR3 reads TGTGCCAGCAGTTGGGACGGAGATACGCAGTATTTT.

This clone was observed a single time. This chain links TRBV7-2 with TRBJ2-7; 8 bases map to TRBD1. Germline loops: CDR1 SGHTA, CDR2 FQGNSA. The CDR3 runs to 13 residues. V shed 1 base, J shed 6 bases, and the junction held 2 bases outside the gene matches. In nucleotides, the CDR3 is TGTGCCAGCAGCTTAGACAGGGGGGTCGAGCAGTACTTC. This translates into CASSLDRGVEQYF.

The chain is built from TRBV11-3 and TRBJ2-1, with 10 bases that match TRBD2. Germline CDR1 SGHNT, CDR2 YENEEA. The CDR3 contains 15 residues. The J segment lost 6 bases and the V segment lost 4 bases, leaving 6 bases of the junction unmatched. The CDR3 DNA is TGTGCCAGCAGCTCTATAGCGGGAGGTCGCAATGAGCAGTTCTTC. Translating it yields CASSSIAGGRNEQFF. The whole variable domain, filled in from reference TRBV11-3 and TRBJ2-1, reads EAGVVQSPRYKIIEKKQPVAFWCNPISGHNTLYWYLQNLGQGPELLIRYENEEAVDDSQLPKDRFSAERLKGVDSTLKIQPAELGDSAVYLCASSSIAGGRNEQFFGPGTRLTVL.

The V gene is TRBV5-4, the J gene TRBJ1-2; D unresolved. CDR3 length equals 15 residues. Trimming pared 5 bases from V and 2 bases from J, leaving 16 bases between. Germline V gene sequence: CDR1 SGHNT, CDR2 YYREEE (reference sequence). This chain's CDR3 is CASRLRAATNYGYTF. DNA of the CDR3: TGTGCCAGCAGACTCCGGGCCGCGACGAACTATGGCTACACCTTC.

This chain links TRBV5-1 with TRBJ1-1; TRBD1 might be the D (5 bases). The CDR3 runs to 14 residues. V lost 4 bases and J 5 bases, leaving 15 bases between the germline ends. Germline assignment: CDR1 SGHRS and CDR2 YFSETQ. The CDR3 DNA sequence: TGCGCCAGCAGCCTGCAGGGTGGGTTGACTGAAGCTTTCTTT. It is translated as CASSLQGGLTEAFF.

The chain uses TRBV6-5 and TRBJ2-4; a possible D gene is TRBD1 (6 bases). This CDR3 spans 13 amino acids. Trimming pared 10 bases from V and 1 base from J, leaving 11 bases between. Germline CDR1 is MNHEY and CDR2 is SVGAGI. The CDR3 nucleotides read TGTGCCACCAAGGGGGTTGCCAAAAACATTCAGTACTTC. It encodes CATKGVAKNIQYF.

The chain combines TRBV6-6 with TRBJ2-7; the D is unclear. The CDR3 spans 13 residues. Germline V lookup: CDR1 MNHNY, CDR2 SVGAGI (reference sequence). Deletions cut 7 bases from V and 4 bases from J, with 14 bases between. The CDR3 DNA sequence: TGTGCCAGCATGACTGGTAATAGGTACGAGCAGTACTTC. Protein product: CASMTGNRYEQYF.

In DNA form, the CDR3 reads TGTGCCAGTACCTTCAGGGAGCCTCAGCCCCAGCATTTT. Its translation: CASTFREPQPQHF. V and J are TRBV19 and TRBJ1-5; perhaps TRBD1 as D (5 bases). The CDR3 consists of 13 residues. Germline V lookup: CDR1 LNHDA, CDR2 SQIVND (reference sequence). V was pared by 7 bases and J by 6 bases, with 13 bases between.

The chain employs TRBV5-1 and TRBJ2-2; tentative D call: TRBD1 (5 bases). Germline V gene lookup returns CDR1 SGHRS and CDR2 YFSETQ. The CDR3 loop spans 15 amino acids. The V end lost 6 bases, the J end lost 0 bases, and 12 bases lay between the germline ends. The CDR3 nucleotides read TGCGCCAGCACCAATGGGGCGTCGAACACCGGGGAGCTGTTTTTT. Translated: CASTNGASNTGELFF.

The chain uses TRBV4-1 and TRBJ2-7, with D possibly matching TRBD1 (6 bases). Germline V gene data show CDR1 as MGHRA and CDR2 as YSYEKL. V shed 0 bases and J shed 3 bases, with 12 bases lying between them. This CDR3 is built from 15 residues. CDR3 amino acids: CASSQDNGQNYEQYF. The CDR3 DNA reads TGCGCCAGCAGCCAAGATAACGGACAGAACTACGAGCAGTACTTC.

The chain couples TRBV27 to TRBJ1-5; 8 bases are a match to TRBD1. This CDR3 is 15 amino acids long. The V gene end was trimmed by 5 bases and the J gene end by 6 bases; junction bases not matched to a gene: 9. CDR1 is MNHEY, CDR2 SMNVEV, per germline (reference sequence). CDR3 in DNA: TGTGCCAGCAGTCATGGACAGGGATGGACTCAGCCCCAGCATTTT. Translating gives CASSHGQGWTQPQHF.

The rearrangement links TRBV2 to TRBJ1-5; perhaps TRBD1 as D (6 bases). Trimming took off 6 bases at V and 5 bases at J, with 17 bases between the two ends. The CDR3 sequence is 15 residues long. Per the germline V gene, CDR1 is SNHLY and CDR2 is FYNNEI. The DNA for the CDR3 is TGTGCCAGCAGCCTCCTAGGGGACACTGATCAGCCCCAGCATTTT. It translates to CASSLLGDTDQPQHF. The full variable domain, with the rest looked up from reference TRBV2 and TRBJ1-5, is EPEVTQTPSHQVTQMGQEVILRCVPISNHLYFYWYRQILGQKVEFLVSFYNNEISEKSEIFDDQFSVERPDGSNFTLKIRSTKLEDSAMYFCASSLLGDTDQPQHFGDGTRLSIL.

The chain joins TRBV11-2 to TRBJ2-7; the D call may be TRBD1 or TRBD2 (5 bases each). V lost 2 bases to trimming and J lost 6 bases, with 17 bases between them. CDR1 is SGHAT, CDR2 FQNNGV, per germline. The CDR3 is 15 amino acids. CDR3 residues: CASSLYVEGTGEQYF. CDR3 coding DNA: TGTGCCAGCAGCTTATATGTTGAGGGAACAGGCGAGCAGTACTTC.

This sequence joins TRBV2 and TRBJ2-1, with D perhaps matching TRBD2 (6 bases). Trimming shortened V by 8 bases and J by 7 bases, and 12 bases separated the two germline ends. Per the germline V gene, CDR1 is SNHLY and CDR2 is FYNNEI. This CDR3 contains 12 residues. The CDR3 reads CASGGEWNEQFF. DNA of the CDR3: TGTGCCAGCGGAGGGGAATGGAATGAGCAGTTCTTC. Combining the CDR3 with reference TRBV2 and TRBJ2-1 gives the whole variable domain EPEVTQTPSHQVTQMGQEVILRCVPISNHLYFYWYRQILGQKVEFLVSFYNNEISEKSEIFDDQFSVERPDGSNFTLKIRSTKLEDSAMYFCASGGEWNEQFFGPGTRLTVL.

This clone was found once. The rearrangement links TRBV9 to TRBJ2-2; a weak D match, TRBD1 (6 bases). V gave up 0 bases and J gave up 7 bases, with 19 bases separating them. Germline lookup yields CDR1 SGDLS and CDR2 YYNGEE. The CDR3 is 17 amino acids. CDR3 sequence reads: CASSVEPGAVEDGELFF. CDR3 bases: TGTGCCAGCAGCGTAGAGCCAGGGGCTGTTGAAGACGGGGAGCTGTTTTTT.

This clone came up a few times. CDR3 residues: CASRGDRAPNQPQHF. The DNA of the CDR3 is TGTGCCAGCAGGGGGGACCGGGCCCCGAATCAGCCCCAGCATTTT. The V call is TRBV6-1, the J call TRBJ1-5; D is possibly TRBD1 (5 bases). Germline V gene sequence: CDR1 MNHNS, CDR2 SASEGT. This CDR3 contains 15 residues. V was trimmed by 6 bases and J by 4 bases, leaving 16 bases between them.

This clone was seen only once. This chain connects TRBV6-5 to TRBJ1-2, with D perhaps matching TRBD1 (5 bases). Trimming took 2 bases from V and 8 from J, leaving 15 bases between them. Germline V lookup: CDR1 MNHEY, CDR2 SVGAGI. The CDR3 runs to 14 residues. This CDR3 reads CASSYLSGRGGYTF. DNA for the CDR3: TGTGCCAGCAGTTACCTCAGCGGTCGGGGCGGCTACACCTTC.

The chain carries TRBV6-5 and TRBJ2-7; 7 bases map to TRBD2. With 5 bases clipped from V and 3 bases from J, the junction kept 1 base outside the gene matches. Per germline, CDR1 MNHEY and CDR2 SVGAGI. The CDR3 runs 12 residues. CDR3 protein: CASSPGGYEQYF. The DNA of the CDR3 is TGTGCCAGCAGTCCGGGAGGCTACGAGCAGTACTTC.